The present T cell receptor beta chain was sequenced within a study of neoadjuvant anti-PD-1 for oral cavity cancer. The overall study: Non-progressing patients received a fourth nivolumab dose near day 43, then surgery on days 50-56. Study results and limitations: Pretreatment Treg/Th17 ratio correlated inversely with post-treatment tumor clonality.

Patients were newly diagnosed with stage II-IVA oral cavity squamous cell carcinoma without prior systemic or radiation treatment. Germline lookup yields CDR1 SQVTM and CDR2 ANQGSEA. The CDR3 is made up of 14 amino acids. Deletions cut 2 bases from V and 0 bases from J, with 8 bases between. In the case of this clone: Antigen: not known.

TCRdb's table, derived via immunoSEQ multiplex PCR, lists solely in-frame clones and lacks some. The sample contains under 20,000 clones, about 65% of which appear only once. The clonotype was recovered from a person aged 35-79 years with oral cavity squamous cell carcinoma. The chain has TRBV29-1 and TRBJ2-1, with D tentatively TRBD2 (5 bases). Material: PBMCs, obtained before nivolumab (anti-PD-1) treatment. The CDR3: CSVEKGSSYNEQFF. In DNA, the CDR3 is TGCAGCGTTGAAAAAGGGAGCTCCTACAATGAGCAGTTCTTC.